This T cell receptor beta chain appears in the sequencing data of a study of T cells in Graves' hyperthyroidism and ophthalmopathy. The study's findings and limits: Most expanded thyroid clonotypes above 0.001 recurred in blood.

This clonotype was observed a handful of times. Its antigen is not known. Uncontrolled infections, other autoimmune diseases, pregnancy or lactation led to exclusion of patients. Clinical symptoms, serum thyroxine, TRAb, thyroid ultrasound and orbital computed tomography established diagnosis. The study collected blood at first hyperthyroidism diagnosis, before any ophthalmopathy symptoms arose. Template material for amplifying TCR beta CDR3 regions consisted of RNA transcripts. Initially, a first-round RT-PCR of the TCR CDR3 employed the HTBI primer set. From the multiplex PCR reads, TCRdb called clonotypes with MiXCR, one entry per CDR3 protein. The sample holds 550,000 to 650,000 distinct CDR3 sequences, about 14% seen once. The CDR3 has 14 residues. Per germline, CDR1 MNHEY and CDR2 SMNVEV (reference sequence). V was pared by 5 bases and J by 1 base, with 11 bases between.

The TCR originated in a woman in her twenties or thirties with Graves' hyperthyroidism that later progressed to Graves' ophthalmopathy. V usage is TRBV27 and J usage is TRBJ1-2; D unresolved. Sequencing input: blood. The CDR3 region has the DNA TGTGCCAGCAGTCCAGCCACTCATAACTATGGCTACACCTTC. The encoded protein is CASSPATHNYGYTF.